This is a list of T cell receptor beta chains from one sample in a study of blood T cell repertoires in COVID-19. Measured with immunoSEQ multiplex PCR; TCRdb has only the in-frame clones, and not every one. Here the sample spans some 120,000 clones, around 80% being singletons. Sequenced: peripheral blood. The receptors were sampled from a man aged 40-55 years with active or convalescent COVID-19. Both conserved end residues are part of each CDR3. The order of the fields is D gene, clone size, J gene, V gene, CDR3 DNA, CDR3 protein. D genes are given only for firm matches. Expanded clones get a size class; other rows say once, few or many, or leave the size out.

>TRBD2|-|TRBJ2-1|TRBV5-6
TGTGCCAGCAGCTTTCTAGCGGGAGTCAATGAGCAGTTCTTC
CASSFLAGVNEQFF
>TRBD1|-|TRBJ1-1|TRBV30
TGTGCCACCGACAGGGACTTAAACACTGAAGCTTTCTTT
CATDRDLNTEAFF
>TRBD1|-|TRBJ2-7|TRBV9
TGTGCCAGCAGCGGTACAGGGGGCTACGAGCAGTACTTC
CASSGTGGYEQYF
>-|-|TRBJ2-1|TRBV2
TGTGCCAGCACCACCACCCGCACGAGCTCCTACAATGAGCAGTTCTTC
CASTTTRTSSYNEQFF
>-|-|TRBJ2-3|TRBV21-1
TGTGCCAGCAGCAAAGGGGGACAGGGGTGCACAGATACGCAGTATTTT
CASSKGGQGCTDTQYF
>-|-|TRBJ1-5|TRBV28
TGTGCCAGCAGTTTGGGCCAGCACAATCAGCCCCAGCATTTT
CASSLGQHNQPQHF
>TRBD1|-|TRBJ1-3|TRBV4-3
TGCGCCAGCAGCCAAACAGGGGCTGGAAACACCATATATTTT
CASSQTGAGNTIYF
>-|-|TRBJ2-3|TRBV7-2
TGTGCCAGCAGCTTACTTGCGGATACGCAGTATTTT
CASSLLADTQYF
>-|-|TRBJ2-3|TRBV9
TGTGCCAGCAGCGTAGGCGGGTCAGCCCCACACCTAGATACGCAGTATTTT
CASSVGGSAPHLDTQYF
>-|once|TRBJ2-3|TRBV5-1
TGCGCCAGCAGCTTGGCCTCAAAGAGGACAGATACGCAGTATTTT
CASSLASKRTDTQYF
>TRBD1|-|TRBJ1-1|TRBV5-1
TGCGCCAGCAGCTTGGGGACAGGGGCCAACACTGAAGCTTTCTTT
CASSLGTGANTEAFF
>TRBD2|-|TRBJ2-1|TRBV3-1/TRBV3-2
TGTGCCAGCAGCCAATCGGGAGCCCCAGGACTAGCGCTTTCAGGAGAGCAGTTCTTC
CASSQSGAPGLALSGEQFF
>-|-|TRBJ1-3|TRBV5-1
TGCGCCAGCAGCTTGGCATCCCCTGGAAACACCATATATTTT
CASSLASPGNTIYF
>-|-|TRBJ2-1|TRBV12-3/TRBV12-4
TGTGCCAGCAGTTTAAGCGGTGGTGAGCAGTTCTTC
CASSLSGGEQFF
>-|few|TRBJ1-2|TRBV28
TGTGCCAGCAGAGCCTCCGGTTTCTATGGCTACACCTTC
CASRASGFYGYTF
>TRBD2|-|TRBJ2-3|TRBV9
TGTGCCAGCAGCGTTAGCGGGAGGCCAGATACGCAGTATTTT
CASSVSGRPDTQYF
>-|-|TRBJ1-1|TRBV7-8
TGTGCCAGCAGCCCCCGGACTGAAGCTTTCTTT
CASSPRTEAFF
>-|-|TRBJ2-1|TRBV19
TGTGCCAGTAGTATAGCGAATGAGCAGTTCTTC
CASSIANEQFF
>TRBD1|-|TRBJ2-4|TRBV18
TGTGCCAGCTCACCACCGGGACAGGGTACGGCCAAAAACATTCAGTACTTC
CASSPPGQGTAKNIQYF
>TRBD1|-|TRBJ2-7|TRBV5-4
TGTGCCAGCAGTCCCGGGACAGAACTCTACGAGCAGTACTTC
CASSPGTELYEQYF
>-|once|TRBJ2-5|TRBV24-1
TGTGCCACCAGTGTAAGAGAGAGAGAGACCCAGTACTTC
CATSVRERETQYF
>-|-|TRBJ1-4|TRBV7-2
TGTGCCAGCAGCTTAGGAGGACTAACTAATGAAAAACTGTTTTTT
CASSLGGLTNEKLFF
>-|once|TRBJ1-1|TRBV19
TGTGCCAGTAGTATGTACGGCACTGAAGCTTTCTTT
CASSMYGTEAFF
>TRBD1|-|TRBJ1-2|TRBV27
TGTGCCAGCACCCGACAGGGGGGCTATGGCTACACCTTC
CASTRQGGYGYTF
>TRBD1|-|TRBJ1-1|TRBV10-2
TGCGCCAGCAGTCAACAGGGGGCGACTGAAGCTTTCTTT
CASSQQGATEAFF
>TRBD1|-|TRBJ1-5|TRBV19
TGTGCCAGTAGTACGACAGGGACGAGTAGCAATCAGCCCCAGCATTTT
CASSTTGTSSNQPQHF
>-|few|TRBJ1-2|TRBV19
TGTGCCAGTAGTATAGATCTACGGGGGGTCAACTATGGCTACACCTTC
CASSIDLRGVNYGYTF
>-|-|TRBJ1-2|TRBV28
TGTGCCAGCAGTAGGGGGGGCGCTGGATACGGCTACACCTTC
CASSRGGAGYGYTF